These T cell receptor beta chains were read from a single sample in a study of human T cells and chemical hapten exposure. From the RACE reads, TCRdb called clonotypes with MiXCR, one entry per CDR3 protein. The sample includes about 110,000 distinct CDR3 sequences, nearly 35% of them seen just once. The sequencing here drew on whole blood, taken in connection with sensitization to the hapten diphenylcyclopropenone (DPC). The receptors come from a man aged 40-50 years with alopecia areata. Some clones in this sample may be carry-over from other donors' samples. Each CDR3 is given with its conserved first and last residue. The D gene is left open where the match is weak. The size entry is marked missing in some rows and otherwise reads once, few, many or a size class.

d_call j_call v_call clone_size cdr3_nt cdr3_aa
NA TRBJ2-3 TRBV10-3 NA TGTGCCATCAGTGAGTTAGCCACAGATACGCAGTATTTT CAISELATDTQYF
NA TRBJ1-1 TRBV4-1 NA TGCGCCAGCAGCCACATCTCCCCAGGGGCGAACACTGAAGCTTTCTTT CASSHISPGANTEAFF
TRBD1 TRBJ2-1 TRBV18 NA TGTGCCAGCTCACCGGGTACAGGGGGAGTCCAGTTCTTC CASSPGTGGVQFF
TRBD1 TRBJ1-2 TRBV6-6 few TGTGCCAGCAGTTCGACAGGGGGCGGCTACACCTTC CASSSTGGGYTF
NA TRBJ2-1 TRBV29-1 NA TGCAGCGTTGAATCTTACAGCTACAATGAGCAGTTCTTC CSVESYSYNEQFF
NA TRBJ2-2 TRBV7-9 few TGTGCCAGCAGCTTAGATCCAGGAACCGGGGAGCTGTTTTTT CASSLDPGTGELFF
NA TRBJ2-6 TRBV25-1 NA TGTGCCAGCAGTGTCCCAGGGGACTCTGGGGCCAACGTCCTGACTTTC CASSVPGDSGANVLTF
NA TRBJ2-1 TRBV11-3 NA TGTGCCAGCAGCTTAGATCCTAGCAACAATGAGCAGTTCTTC CASSLDPSNNEQFF
NA TRBJ2-1 TRBV9 few TGTGCCAGCAGCCCCACGAGTGAGCAGTTCTTC CASSPTSEQFF
TRBD2 TRBJ2-1 TRBV24-1 few TGTGCCACCAGTGGCGGGAGTTCCCACAATGAGCAGTTCTTC CATSGGSSHNEQFF
TRBD1 TRBJ2-3 TRBV28 NA TGTGCCAGCAGTTTCTCATCAGGGGGTGGGACAGATACGCAGTATTTT CASSFSSGGGTDTQYF
NA TRBJ2-3 TRBV5-4 few TGTGCCAGCAGCCCTATGTTAGCGAGTGGTACGCAGTATTTT CASSPMLASGTQYF
TRBD2 TRBJ2-5 TRBV24-1 few TGTGCCACCAGTGAAGCTGGAGCGGGACCGGAAGAGACCCAGTACTTC CATSEAGAGPEETQYF
NA TRBJ2-1 TRBV28 NA TGTGCCAGCAGTTTAAGTAGGGAGCAGTTCTTC CASSLSREQFF
NA TRBJ1-1 TRBV6-2/TRBV6-3 NA TGTGCCAGCGGACAGCCTGCTTTCTTT CASGQPAFF
TRBD1 TRBJ1-1 TRBV12-3/TRBV12-4 few TGTGCCAGCAGTCAGGGACAGTCGGGGAGGGAAGCTTTCTTT CASSQGQSGREAFF
NA TRBJ1-4 TRBV6-5 NA TGTGCCAGCAGCCGGGGAGTAGAAGAAAAACTGTTTTTT CASSRGVEEKLFF
TRBD1 TRBJ2-7 TRBV29-1 NA TGCAGCGTTGCCACTCCGGGACAGGGGTACGAGCAGTACTTC CSVATPGQGYEQYF
NA TRBJ1-1 TRBV6-2/TRBV6-3 NA TGTGCCAGCAGTTACTTGCCAGGGACCACTGAAGCTTTCTTT CASSYLPGTTEAFF
TRBD2 TRBJ2-3 TRBV28 NA TGTGCCAGCAGTTGGTTACCGGGACTAGCGGGAACAGATACGCAGTATTTT CASSWLPGLAGTDTQYF
NA TRBJ2-5 TRBV5-1 NA TGCGCCAGCACCCAATATGGGCAGACCCAGTACTTC CASTQYGQTQYF
NA TRBJ2-6 TRBV6-2/TRBV6-3 NA TGTGCCAGCAGGCCGTACTCCGACTCTGGGGCCAACGTCCTGACTTTC CASRPYSDSGANVLTF
TRBD2 TRBJ2-3 TRBV7-8 once TGTGCCAGCAGCGCCGGACTAGCGACTAGCACAGATACGCAGTATTTT CASSAGLATSTDTQYF
NA TRBJ1-3 TRBV24-1 few TGTGCCACCAGTGATTTACCGGGGCTAGACTCTGGAAACACCATATATTTT CATSDLPGLDSGNTIYF
TRBD1 TRBJ2-2 TRBV12-3/TRBV12-4 NA TGTGCCAGCAGGCCGGGACAGGGAGTGACCGGGGAGCTATTTTTT CASRPGQGVTGELFF
TRBD1 TRBJ1-6 TRBV6-1 NA TGTGCCAGCACCGAACAGGGGTACAATTCACCCCTCCACTTT CASTEQGYNSPLHF
NA TRBJ2-2 TRBV30 NA TGTGCCTGGAGTGTAGCGGTGAACACCGGGGAGCTGTTTTTT CAWSVAVNTGELFF
TRBD2 TRBJ2-1 TRBV20-1 few TGCAGTGCTAGCAGAGGGACTAGCGCCGATGAGCAGTTCTTC CSASRGTSADEQFF
NA TRBJ2-7 TRBV6-2/TRBV6-3 NA TGTGCCAGCAGTGACCGCCCCCCCGCGCCGTACGAGCAGTACTTC CASSDRPPAPYEQYF
TRBD2 TRBJ2-5 TRBV20-1 NA TGCAGTGCTAGAGATTCGACTAGCGGGGAATTTCAGACCCAGTACTTC CSARDSTSGEFQTQYF
NA TRBJ2-5 TRBV29-1 NA TGCAGCGTTGGGAGTCAAGAGACCCAGTACTTC CSVGSQETQYF
NA TRBJ2-2 TRBV7-9 once TGTGCCAGCAGGTTGGAGGTCACCGGGGAGCTGTTTTTT CASRLEVTGELFF
NA TRBJ2-3 TRBV7-8 NA TGTGCCAGCAGGGGGGAGAGGTTGGACACAGATACGCAGTATTTT CASRGERLDTDTQYF
TRBD1 TRBJ2-3 TRBV7-3 few TGTGCCAGCAGCTTATTAGGGGGCGCGGATACGCAGTATTTT CASSLLGGADTQYF
NA TRBJ2-3 TRBV6-5 NA TGTGCCAGCATGAAGTGGGGCCAGGTCACAGATACGCAGTATTTT CASMKWGQVTDTQYF
NA TRBJ1-1 TRBV27 NA TGTGCCAGCAGTTTAGGGGGGATGAACACTGAAGCTTTCTTT CASSLGGMNTEAFF
NA TRBJ1-1 TRBV20-1 NA TGCAGTGCTCCCCAGGGCTGGGAAACTGAAGCTTTCTTT CSAPQGWETEAFF
NA TRBJ2-7 TRBV12-3/TRBV12-4 NA TGTGCCAGCACCCTGGGGCAGGGCTACGAGCAGTACTTC CASTLGQGYEQYF
NA TRBJ2-3 TRBV18 few TGTGCCAGCTCACCACGAGTAGAAGATACGCAGTATTTT CASSPRVEDTQYF
NA TRBJ2-3 TRBV5-1 NA TGCGCCAGCAGCTTAATAGGCGGGGCAGATACGCAGTATTTT CASSLIGGADTQYF
NA TRBJ1-3 TRBV4-2 NA TGTGCCAGCAGCCAAGAAATTTATTCCTACTCTGGAAACACCATATATTTT CASSQEIYSYSGNTIYF
TRBD1 TRBJ1-5 TRBV20-1 few TGCAGTGCTAGTACGGGACAGTCTAATCAGCCCCAGCATTTT CSASTGQSNQPQHF
NA TRBJ2-7 TRBV20-1 few TGCAGTGCTCCATCGGGACGGTCGACCTACGAGCAGTACTTC CSAPSGRSTYEQYF
TRBD1 TRBJ1-4 TRBV5-1 NA TGCGCCAGCAGCCCAGGACAGGCTAATGAAAAACTGTTTTTT CASSPGQANEKLFF
NA TRBJ2-3 TRBV12-3/TRBV12-4 NA TGTGCCAGCAGTCCCCGGGACTTCACAGATACGCAGTATTTT CASSPRDFTDTQYF
NA TRBJ1-5 TRBV30 NA TGTGCCTGGAGTGCCCTTACCGGTAATCAGCCCCAGCATTTT CAWSALTGNQPQHF
TRBD2 TRBJ2-7 TRBV9 NA TGTGCCAGCAGCGTAGGGCTCACTAGCGGAACCTACGAGCAGTACTTC CASSVGLTSGTYEQYF
TRBD1 TRBJ2-3 TRBV20-1 few TGCAGTGCTAGAGGGGACAGGGGGACAGATACGCAGTATTTT CSARGDRGTDTQYF
TRBD1 TRBJ2-1 TRBV7-2 NA TGTGCCAGCAGCTTATCGGTTACCGGCAGGGGGCCCGGTGAGCAGTTCTTC CASSLSVTGRGPGEQFF
TRBD1 TRBJ1-2 TRBV5-1 NA TGCGCCAGCAGAAGTGGGACAGACAAATATGGCTACACCTTC CASRSGTDKYGYTF
TRBD1 TRBJ2-7 TRBV4-3 NA TGCGCCAGCAGCCTGGGGACAGGGTATAACGAGCAGTACTTC CASSLGTGYNEQYF